Listed below are T cell receptor beta chains from one sample, sequenced in a study of cytomegalovirus exposure and HLA in healthy donors. The data were produced by immunoSEQ multiplex PCR, yet TCRdb's version contains in-frame clones alone and is incomplete. The sample yields 160,000 or so clones, approximately 88% seen once. The sample was PBMCs. These receptors originate from a woman under 30 in good health and CMV-seronegative. The CDR3 runs from the conserved cysteine through the conserved F or W. Each record gives: J gene, clone size, D gene, V gene, CDR3 DNA, CDR3 protein. A D gene is named only where the DNA matches it firmly. Size tells how often a clone was seen (once, few, many) or the class of an expanded clone, and some rows leave it out.

j_call: TRBJ2-6
clone_size: .
d_call: .
v_call: TRBV11-2
cdr3_nt: TGTGCCAGCAGCTGGGACTTACCTAGCTCTGGGGCCAACGTCCTGACTTTC
cdr3_aa: CASSWDLPSSGANVLTF

j_call: TRBJ1-1
clone_size: .
d_call: TRBD1
v_call: TRBV6-5
cdr3_nt: TGTGCCAGCAGTTGGGACAGGCTTAACACTGAAGCTTTCTTT
cdr3_aa: CASSWDRLNTEAFF

j_call: TRBJ1-4
clone_size: .
d_call: TRBD1
v_call: TRBV2
cdr3_nt: TGTGCCAGCAGGGCCCCTACAGGGGGCCTGGATAATGAAAAACTGTTTTTT
cdr3_aa: CASRAPTGGLDNEKLFF

j_call: TRBJ1-1
clone_size: .
d_call: .
v_call: TRBV19
cdr3_nt: TGTGCCAGTAGTCCCTACCCGGGGGGGGAAGCTTTCTTT
cdr3_aa: CASSPYPGGEAFF

j_call: TRBJ1-2
clone_size: few
d_call: .
v_call: TRBV29-1
cdr3_nt: TGCAGCGTTACCTCCCGCCACTCCCCAAATAACTATGGCTACACCTTC
cdr3_aa: CSVTSRHSPNNYGYTF

j_call: TRBJ2-2
clone_size: few
d_call: .
v_call: TRBV6-1
cdr3_nt: TGTGCCAGCGGGGGGGCTGGGGACACCGGGGAGCTGTTTTTT
cdr3_aa: CASGGAGDTGELFF

j_call: TRBJ1-1
clone_size: .
d_call: .
v_call: TRBV5-1
cdr3_nt: TGCGCCAGCAGCTTGAATCAGGGGTGGACTGAAGCTTTCTTT
cdr3_aa: CASSLNQGWTEAFF

j_call: TRBJ1-5
clone_size: .
d_call: .
v_call: TRBV30
cdr3_nt: TGTGCCTGGAGTGTTGGTTGGCAGGGAGGGAGGAATCAGCCCCAGCATTTT
cdr3_aa: CAWSVGWQGGRNQPQHF

j_call: TRBJ1-1
clone_size: .
d_call: .
v_call: TRBV2
cdr3_nt: TGTGCCAGTGCAGGGAACACTGAAGCTTTCTTT
cdr3_aa: CASAGNTEAFF

j_call: TRBJ1-1
clone_size: .
d_call: .
v_call: TRBV4-2
cdr3_nt: TGTGCCAGCAGCCCAGGACCTTCTCGGGGGGCTGAAGCTTTCTTT
cdr3_aa: CASSPGPSRGAEAFF

j_call: TRBJ1-5
clone_size: .
d_call: TRBD1
v_call: TRBV4-1
cdr3_nt: TGCGCCAGCAGCCAAGATTCGATCGCAGGGGGTGGCAATCAGCCCCAGCATTTT
cdr3_aa: CASSQDSIAGGGNQPQHF

j_call: TRBJ2-1
clone_size: .
d_call: TRBD2
v_call: TRBV11-2
cdr3_nt: TGTGCCAGCAGCTCTAGCGGGGGGGCGGTAGGTGAGCAGTTCTTC
cdr3_aa: CASSSSGGAVGEQFF

j_call: TRBJ1-2
clone_size: .
d_call: .
v_call: TRBV4-1
cdr3_nt: TGCGCCAGCAGCCAAGAGCGGGACGGCAGCTTAAGTATGAGAGGCTACACCTTC
cdr3_aa: CASSQERDGSLSMRGYTF

j_call: TRBJ1-1
clone_size: .
d_call: .
v_call: TRBV5-1
cdr3_nt: TGCGCCAGCAGCTTGCGCGGGGCGAACACTGAAGCTTTCTTT
cdr3_aa: CASSLRGANTEAFF

j_call: TRBJ1-5
clone_size: once
d_call: TRBD1
v_call: TRBV9
cdr3_nt: TGTGCCAGCAGCGTCGGACAGGGTGAAGGTGAGCCCCAGCATTTT
cdr3_aa: CASSVGQGEGEPQHF

j_call: TRBJ1-4
clone_size: .
d_call: .
v_call: TRBV7-9
cdr3_nt: TGTGCCAGCAGCTTATACACAGGCAGGACTAATGAAAAACTGTTTTTT
cdr3_aa: CASSLYTGRTNEKLFF

j_call: TRBJ2-3
clone_size: .
d_call: TRBD1
v_call: TRBV19
cdr3_nt: TGTGCCAGTAGCGGACAGGGTGGCACAGATACGCAGTATTTT
cdr3_aa: CASSGQGGTDTQYF

j_call: TRBJ1-2
clone_size: .
d_call: .
v_call: TRBV21-1
cdr3_nt: TGTGCCAGCAGCAAAGGGGCAGGGATTAACTATGGCTACACCTTC
cdr3_aa: CASSKGAGINYGYTF